This T cell receptor (beta chain) was found in a study of cytomegalovirus exposure and HLA in healthy donors. The PCR used 60 Vbeta and 13 Jbeta primers. Clones were read by immunoSEQ multiplex PCR, and TCRdb kept only the in-frame ones, dropping some. The sample gives 170,000 or so clones, over 70% of which show up once; around 3.2% is in the top ten. V lost 5 bases and J lost 4; bases outside the gene matches: 6. The CDR3 covers 15 residues. Germline V lookup: CDR1 SNHLY, CDR2 FYNNEI. Sequencing was performed on PBMCs. The genes are TRBV2 and TRBJ2-5, with TRBD1 identical over 11 bases. The sequence derives from a woman aged 45-65 years in good health and CMV-seropositive. CDR3 loop: CASSPRTGGAETQYF. The CDR3 nucleotides are TGTGCCAGCAGTCCCAGGACAGGGGGCGCAGAGACCCAGTACTTC.